This T cell receptor beta chain was identified in a study of shared clonotypes between healthy human individuals (dated by TCRdb to the early 2020s). For the study in its entirety: The cohort comprised two women and a few men aged 18 to 49 years. For each donor, three plates each were used for CD4 naive and CD4 memory, two plates were used for CD8 naive, and one plate was used for CD8 memory. Blood TCR repertoires of several healthy adults were deeply sequenced to estimate repertoire size and the extent of clonotype sharing between individuals. Different laboratories and diverse techniques were used to prepare libraries and sequence TCR repertoires, to increase sequencing depth and limit assay-specific biases. Leukapheresis yielded between about 0.8 and 9.5 billion PBMCs per donor.

A word on this clone: Its antigen is currently not known. No base-level quality is on record; no much larger clone is a single base apart.

Using the deep immunoSEQ assay, TCR CDR3 regions were amplified from genomic DNA by multiplex PCR. Genomic DNA extracted from each cell subset was distributed evenly over all wells of several immunoSEQ 96-well plates, and each plate served as one replicate. For sorted subsets, around 200 ng genomic DNA, equal to 30,000 to 35,000 T cell genomes, was loaded into each replicate PCR. Purified libraries were quantified with a Qubit 3.0 fluorometer, sized on a Bioanalyzer 2100, and re-quantified with the KAPA Library Quantification kit. Every immunoSEQ 96-well plate was sequenced on a dedicated single-read 150-cycle Illumina NextSeq 550 flow cell. Processing in the source paper ran as follows. Because the immunoSEQ output held only junctional sequences and lacked quality scores, the filtering could not match the filtering applied to full-length reads. To assign V/J genes and CDR3, sequences were annotated using PyIR, a Python wrapper for IgBLAST v1.9, with IMGT germline references. Reads were removed for weak V/J assignments (E-value above 1e-6), missing CDR3, stop codons, out-of-frame junctions, or ambiguous translated residues. V3J clonotypes were defined by identical inferred V gene, J gene, and CDR3 amino acid sequence. Percentage overlap between repertoires was computed as shared unique clonotypes divided by the size of the smaller repertoire. Three approaches were used to assess repertoire richness: RTK rarefaction, the Chao1 estimator, and Recon v2.1 estimates of unobserved clonotypes. Generation probabilities for all TCRbeta clonotypes obtained by the gDNA method from a handful of donors were computed using OLGA. This is the immuneACCESS table as TCRdb keeps it, with only in-frame sequences that have V and J called. A part of the clones is gone; compared with another copy, unresolved V genes explain less than half, and the rest is unexplained. V and J calls plus clone size are reproduced from that table; the DNA served to infer D and trimming. The sample table holds some 700,000 clones, of which about nine tenths were seen once. Of the sample, around a third is held by the ten largest clones.

CDR1 is given as SQVTM and CDR2 as ANQGSEA, both from the germline V gene. The V and J ends are trimmed by 4 bases and 2 bases, leaving 11 bases between them. The CDR3 measures 14 amino acids from cysteine to phenylalanine. Of the read, only the CDR3 DNA is kept; its 42 bases are in frame from base 1. What the research found in general, with its limitations: Even with the large sequencing depth, rarefaction of the sorted-subset datasets indicated that sequencing was incomplete. Based on pairwise subsampling, the degree of clonotype sharing among donors was expected to be affected by sequencing depth. Because the study included only a small number of donors, the genetic and exposure-history diversity represented was limited. Estimated clonotype richness was generally larger for naive than for memory subsets. Sampling was restricted to blood, and TCR repertoires in tissue are likely to differ from TCR repertoires in blood. Clonotypes shared by all four sorted-subset donors showed higher generation probabilities than non-shared clonotypes. When a handful of donors were compared, the shared fraction of clonotypes was roughly 5% for naive CD4, 3.5% for naive CD8, about 2.5% for memory CD4, and approximately 0.4% for memory CD8.

Donors were healthy HIV-negative adults with no recently reported acute infections or vaccinations. Every donor was a Caucasian adult living in Nashville, Tennessee, USA. CD8 memory samples consisted of magnetically selected CD45RO+ cells combined with CCR7-negative CD45RA+ effector memory (TemRA) cells. Blood was obtained by leukapheresis, after which PBMCs were separated by Ficoll-Histopaque density gradient centrifugation and cryopreserved in liquid nitrogen vapor phase. Purity and quantity of every magnetically sorted T cell population were checked by analytical flow cytometry. From each sorted fraction, genomic DNA was isolated and quantified by UV absorbance on a Nanodrop 2000c.

Input material: memory CD8+ T cells from PBMCs. The cell subset or site label for this specimen denotes: CD45RO+ cells pooled with CCR7-negative TemRA cells. The receptor was isolated from a man aged 18 to 35 in good health. Some clones in this sample may be carry-over from other donors' samples. The receptor chain draws on TRBV29-1 and TRBJ2-2; perhaps TRBD1 is the D gene, with 6 bases matching. DNA sequence: TGCAGCGTTGTTGGGACACCTAACACCGGGGAGCTGTTTTTT. The translation is CSVVGTPNTGELFF.